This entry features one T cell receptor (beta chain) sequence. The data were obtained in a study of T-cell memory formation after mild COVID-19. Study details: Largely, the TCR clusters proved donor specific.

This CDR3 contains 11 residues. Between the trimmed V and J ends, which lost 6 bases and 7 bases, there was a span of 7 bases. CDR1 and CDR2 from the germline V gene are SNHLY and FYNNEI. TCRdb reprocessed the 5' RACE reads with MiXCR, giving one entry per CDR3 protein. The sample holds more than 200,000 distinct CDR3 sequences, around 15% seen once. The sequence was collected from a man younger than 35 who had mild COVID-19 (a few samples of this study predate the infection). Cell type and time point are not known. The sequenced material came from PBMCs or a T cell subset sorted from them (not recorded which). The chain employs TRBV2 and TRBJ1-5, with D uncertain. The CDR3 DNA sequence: TGTGCCAGCAGCGACGGACAGCCCCAGCATTTT. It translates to CASSDGQPQHF.